The 14 T cell receptor beta chains presented below share a single source sample, sequenced in a study of blood T cell repertoires in COVID-19. Assay: immunoSEQ multiplex PCR; the TCRdb copy retains only in-frame clones and omits some. The sample lists under 150,000 clones, just under 90% seen once, with around 4.5% in the top ten. The sample comprised peripheral blood. Receptors were obtained from a middle-aged woman with acute or convalescent COVID-19.

The chain is built from TRBV5-1 and TRBJ1-1; TRBD1 agrees at 7 bases. Germline V lookup: CDR1 SGHRS, CDR2 YFSETQ. The J segment lost 1 base and the V segment lost 4 bases, leaving 7 bases of the junction unmatched. The CDR3 loop spans 15 amino acids. The CDR3 here is CASSLPQGTNTEAFF. The CDR3 nucleotides are TGCGCCAGCAGCCTTCCACAGGGGACGAACACTGAAGCTTTCTTT.

The chain has TRBV11-2 and TRBJ1-1; D is perhaps TRBD1 (6 bases). With 0 bases removed from V and 1 base from J, the gap between germline ends came to 9 bases. Germline values: CDR1 SGHAT, CDR2 FQNNGV. There are 15 residues in the CDR3. CDR3: CASSLEQGWNTEAFF. The CDR3 DNA is TGTGCCAGCAGCTTAGAACAGGGATGGAACACTGAAGCTTTCTTT.

The chain joins TRBV13 to TRBJ2-1, with D tentatively TRBD2 (6 bases). The CDR3 runs 18 residues. Trimming stripped 2 bases from V and 0 bases from J, with 17 bases between. The germline gives CDR1 PRHDT, CDR2 FYEKMQ (reference sequence). Written as DNA, the CDR3 is TGTGCCAGCAGCTTACGGGAGTTTCTTAAGAGCTCCTACAATGAGCAGTTCTTC. It is translated as CASSLREFLKSSYNEQFF.

The chain links TRBV3-1 (or the pseudogene TRBV3-2) to TRBJ1-4; 8 bases match TRBD1. The CDR3 has 17 residues. The junction had 9 bases not matched to a gene; V was cut back by 1 base and J by 5 bases. CDR1 is LGHDT and CDR2 is YNNKEL in the germline V gene (reference sequence). The CDR3 loop reads CASSQVERTGRNEKLFF. In DNA form, the CDR3 reads TGTGCCAGCAGCCAAGTAGAACGGACAGGGCGCAATGAAAAACTGTTTTTT.

The V and J genes are TRBV5-8 and TRBJ2-2; 12 bases map to TRBD2. Germline loops: CDR1 SGHTS, CDR2 YDEGEE. The CDR3 is 17 amino acids. Losses at the gene ends were 6 bases for V and 4 bases for J; bases not matched to a gene: 10. Written as DNA, the CDR3 is TGTGCCAGCATCAGGCGGACTAGCGGGGCACGCACCGGGGAGCTGTTTTTT. Amino acid sequence: CASIRRTSGARTGELFF.

This clone has a single count. This sequence joins TRBV6-5 and TRBJ1-1; D remains ambiguous. V dropped 2 bases and J dropped 4 bases, with 11 bases sitting between them. Germline values: CDR1 MNHEY, CDR2 SVGAGI. CDR3 length: 14 amino acids. The DNA of the CDR3 is TGTGCCAGCAGTTACAGGGAGCGGGGCACTGAAGCTTTCTTT. Translated: CASSYRERGTEAFF.

This clone was observed a few times. This chain uses TRBV18 with TRBJ1-2, with D hard to call. The ends were cut back, 5 bases at V and 7 bases at J, with 17 bases in the middle. CDR3 length: 14 amino acids. Germline CDR1 is KGHSH and CDR2 is LQKENI. CDR3 sequence reads: CASSSALSDGGYTF. CDR3 bases: TGTGCCAGCTCATCGGCCTTGAGCGATGGTGGCTACACCTTC.

The V and J genes are TRBV5-6 and TRBJ2-7; TRBD1 might be the D (6 bases). Germline V CDR1 and CDR2: SGHDT, YYEEEE. V was pared by 3 bases and J by 3 bases, with 13 bases between. CDR3 length equals 14 residues. This CDR3 reads CASSSQDRHYEQYF. The CDR3 DNA reads TGTGCCAGCAGCTCCCAGGACAGACACTACGAGCAGTACTTC.

The V gene is TRBV21-1, the J gene TRBJ2-7; the DNA was not used to check the table's D call, TRBD1. TRBV21-1 is listed as a pseudogene. The CDR3 totals 10 residues. Written as DNA, the CDR3 is TGTGCCAGCATCCACAGGGCGGAGTACTTC. Encoded protein: CASIHRAEYF.

This chain links TRBV19 with TRBJ1-2; D not certain. Germline lookup yields CDR1 LNHDA and CDR2 SQIVND (reference sequence). There are 13 residues in the CDR3. The V end lost 3 bases, the J end lost 4 bases, and 9 bases lay between the germline ends. The CDR3 coding sequence is TGTGCCAGTAGTATCGGAGGGTCCTATGGCTACACCTTC. It specifies CASSIGGSYGYTF.

The CDR3 region is CASSGDNSYEQYF. The DNA of the CDR3 is TGCGCCAGCAGCGGGGACAACTCCTACGAGCAGTACTTC. The chain couples TRBV5-1 to TRBJ2-7, with a tentative D call TRBD1 (6 bases). This CDR3 is built from 13 residues. V shed 4 bases and J shed 0 bases, with 8 bases lying between them. Germline lookup yields CDR1 SGHRS and CDR2 YFSETQ.

This rearrangement joins TRBV5-1 to TRBJ2-2, with 16 nucleotides matching TRBD2. CDR1 is SGHRS and CDR2 is YFSETQ in the germline V gene. The CDR3 runs 18 residues. The V segment lost 2 bases and the J segment 0 bases; nucleotides outside the gene matches: 1. The CDR3 DNA reads TGCGCCAGCAGCTTTGGGACTAGCGGGAGGGCGAACACCGGGGAGCTGTTTTTT. This encodes CASSFGTSGRANTGELFF.

The chain combines TRBV27 with TRBJ1-2; D not certain. Trimming took off 7 bases at V and 7 bases at J, with 19 bases between the two ends. Germline CDR1 and CDR2: MNHEY and SMNVEV (reference sequence). The CDR3 has 14 residues. The CDR3 is CASTRNPGRGGYTF. CDR3 in DNA: TGTGCCAGCACTCGTAACCCCGGGCGGGGTGGCTACACCTTC.

This chain links TRBV12-5 with TRBJ1-4; perhaps TRBD1 as D (5 bases). Germline loops: CDR1 LGHNT, CDR2 FRNRAP. V was clipped by 5 bases and J by 4 bases, with 20 bases between them. The CDR3 extends over 17 amino acids. The CDR3 region is CASGPWGGSSNNEKLFF. For the CDR3, the DNA is TGTGCTAGTGGTCCCTGGGGGGGGTCCTCAAATAATGAAAAACTGTTTTTT.